A single sample gave rise to the 24 T cell receptor beta chains below, sequenced in a study of beta chain features in type 1 diabetes. The whole isolated RNA underwent reverse transcription, so sequencing captured expressed TCRB transcripts. Profiling relied on immunoSEQ multiplex PCR, and the TCRdb table lists in-frame clones only, not all of them. The table records about 660,000 clones, around 15% of them present only once. Study results and caveats: Shortening of TCRB CDR3s, moderate but significant, appeared in all four CD4+ subsets of Type 1 diabetes patients.

Their antigens remain unidentified. Sequencing was done on a sample of naive CD4+ T cells from blood. Receptors were obtained from a man younger than 30 with type 1 diabetes.

This clone turned up a few times. The chain joins TRBV9 to TRBJ1-5, with 8 bases identical to TRBD1. Germline V gene sequence: CDR1 SGDLS, CDR2 YYNGEE. This CDR3 region has 15 residues. V gave up 8 bases and J gave up 6 bases; unmatched junction bases: 13. The CDR3 sequence is CARQNNPGGCQPQHF. The CDR3 nucleotides read TGTGCCAGGCAAAACAACCCAGGGGGCTGTCAGCCCCAGCATTTT. The whole variable domain, remainder taken from reference TRBV9 and TRBJ1-5, is DSGVTQTPKHLITATGQRVTLRCSPRSGDLSVYWYQQSLDQGLQFLIQYYNGEERAKGNILERFSAQQFPDLHSELNLSSLELGDSALYFCARQNNPGGCQPQHFGDGTRLSIL.

This clone has a handful of counts. V gene TRBV19 combines with J gene TRBJ2-7, with 8 nucleotides matching TRBD1. The V and J ends lost 4 bases and 1 base, in that order; junction bases with no gene match: 6. The germline V gene encodes CDR1 LNHDA and CDR2 SQIVND (reference sequence). The CDR3 is 15 amino acids. CDR3 in DNA: TGTGCCAGTAGTACTAGACAGGGGCCTTCCTACGAGCAGTACTTC. Amino acids: CASSTRQGPSYEQYF. Full variable domain (outside the CDR3, taken from reference TRBV19 and TRBJ2-7): DGGITQSPKYLFRKEGQNVTLSCEQNLNHDAMYWYRQDPGQGLRLIYYSQIVNDFQKGDIAEGYSVSREKKESFPLTVTSAQKNPTAFYLCASSTRQGPSYEQYFGPGTRLTVT.

The chain carries TRBV13 and TRBJ1-1; no clear D. The CDR3 runs to 12 residues. V was pared by 6 bases and J by 7 bases, with 12 bases between. The germline CDR1 and CDR2 sequences are PRHDT and FYEKMQ (reference sequence). CDR3 residues: CASSILGLEAFF. The CDR3 bases are TGTGCCAGCAGTATACTTGGTCTTGAAGCTTTCTTT.

The rearrangement uses TRBV7-9 and TRBJ1-4; 9 nucleotides match TRBD1. With V trimmed by 5 bases and J by 8 bases, 6 bases remained unmatched. CDR3 length: 14 amino acids. CDR1 and CDR2 from the germline V gene are SEHNR and FQNEAQ (reference sequence). CDR3 nucleotides: TGTGCCAGCAGCACTCGGGACAGGGACGAAAAACTGTTTTTT. It codes for CASSTRDRDEKLFF.

A remark on this clone: The same CDR3 is also encoded by other DNA sequences in this sample. The chain couples TRBV28 to TRBJ2-1; TRBD2 aligns across 9 bases. The CDR3 runs 14 residues. V lost 2 bases to trimming and J lost 6 bases; unmatched junction nucleotides: 2. Germline CDR1 reads MDHEN; CDR2 reads SYDVKM. The CDR3 coding sequence is TGTGCCAGCAGTTTAGGCGGGGGGGTCAATGAGCAGTTCTTC. It translates to CASSLGGGVNEQFF. Full variable domain (rest looked up from reference TRBV28 and TRBJ2-1): DVKVTQSSRYLVKRTGEKVFLECVQDMDHENMFWYRQDPGLGLRLIYFSYDVKMKEKGDIPEGYSVSREKKERFSLILESASTNQTSMYLCASSLGGGVNEQFFGPGTRLTVL.

This clone turned up a few times. This chain uses TRBV10-3 with TRBJ2-7, with 11 bases lining up with TRBD1. Looked up from germline, CDR1 is ENHRY and CDR2 is SYGVKD. The CDR3 spans 14 residues. V dropped 7 bases and J dropped 7; count of bases not matched to a gene: 9. The CDR3 DNA reads TGTGCCATCACCGTGGGACAGGGGGGGAAAGAGCAGTACTTC. Protein product: CAITVGQGGKEQYF.

V is TRBV7-2 and J is TRBJ2-3; tentatively, D is TRBD1 or TRBD2 (5 bases each). V was trimmed by 7 bases and J by 4 bases, leaving 12 bases between them. The CDR3 runs 13 residues. CDR1 is SGHTA, CDR2 FQGNSA, per germline. CDR3 residues: CASTFRGADTQYF. Written as DNA, the CDR3 is TGTGCCAGCACCTTCAGAGGGGCAGATACGCAGTATTTT.

Only a few counts were recorded for this clone. The chain uses TRBV10-3 and TRBJ1-2; D may be TRBD1 (5 bases). There are 12 residues in the CDR3. V was pared by 4 bases and J by 5 bases, with 8 bases between. Germline V lookup: CDR1 ENHRY, CDR2 SYGVKD. The CDR3 sequence is CAISAGLYGYTF. CDR3 bases: TGTGCCATCAGTGCGGGACTTTATGGCTACACCTTC.

This clone was found a few times. V and J are TRBV30 and TRBJ1-5, with 11 positions matching TRBD1. J lost 4 bases, V lost 8 bases, and 7 bases had no gene match. CDR1 GTSNPN and CDR2 SVGIG come from the germline V gene (reference sequence). The CDR3 consists of 14 residues. The CDR3 region is CAVSGQGVNQPQHF. The CDR3 DNA sequence: TGTGCCGTTTCGGGACAGGGGGTTAATCAGCCCCAGCATTTT.

V is TRBV9 and J is TRBJ2-3, with 10 bases aligning to TRBD2. Germline CDR1 SGDLS, CDR2 YYNGEE. The V gene end was trimmed by 3 bases and the J gene end by 5 bases; junction bases not matched to a gene: 0. There are 13 residues in the CDR3. The CDR3 DNA follows: TGTGCCAGCAGCGGGACTAGCGGAGATACGCAGTATTTT. This codes for CASSGTSGDTQYF.

This clone showed up just a few times. The V call is TRBV7-3, the J call TRBJ2-1, with D tentatively TRBD2 (6 bases). Trimming cost V 2 bases and J 1 base, with 6 bases left between them. Looked up from germline, CDR1 is SGHTA and CDR2 is FQGTGA. This CDR3 contains 14 residues. CDR3: CASSLGLSYNEQFF. The DNA of the CDR3 is TGTGCCAGCAGCTTAGGACTATCCTACAATGAGCAGTTCTTC.

The chain combines TRBV30 with TRBJ1-2; no clear D. CDR3 length equals 11 residues. Trimming left V 0 bases short and J 13 bases short, with 12 bases between. Germline CDR1 is GTSNPN and CDR2 is SVGIG (reference sequence). In nucleotides, the CDR3 is TGTGCCTGGAGTGTAGGACCGCCGTTCACCTTC. This codes for CAWSVGPPFTF.

The chain employs TRBV7-2 and TRBJ2-7; possible D gene TRBD2, 6 bases. Germline CDR1 and CDR2: SGHTA and FQGNSA. V was cut by 1 base and J by 6 bases, with 19 bases left in between. This CDR3 is built from 16 residues. The CDR3 spells CASSLGSGTEGSEQYF. In DNA, the CDR3 is TGTGCCAGCAGCTTAGGTTCCGGGACGGAGGGTTCCGAGCAGTACTTC.

J is TRBJ2-2 and V is TRBV30; 10 bases are a match to TRBD2. CDR3 length: 15 amino acids. CDR1 and CDR2 from the germline V gene are GTSNPN and SVGIG (reference sequence). Trimming removed 0 bases from V and 9 bases from J; junction bases left unmatched: 7. The CDR3: CAWSVSGRTTRELFF. CDR3 DNA: TGTGCCTGGAGTGTTAGCGGGAGGACTACCAGGGAGCTGTTTTTT.

The sample holds a few counts of this clone. The chain carries TRBV4-3 and TRBJ1-1; D is unresolved. The CDR3 has 15 amino acids. V dropped 0 bases and J dropped 7 bases, with 15 bases sitting between them. In germline, CDR1 is LGHNA, CDR2 YSLEER. The CDR3 region has the DNA TGCGCCAGCAGCCAAGACGGTGCCTTCGGAGGTGAAGCTTTCTTT. Its translation: CASSQDGAFGGEAFF.

V usage is TRBV30 and J usage is TRBJ2-1, with D tentatively TRBD2 (5 bases). Germline CDR1 reads GTSNPN; CDR2 reads SVGIG (reference sequence). The CDR3 is 15 residues long. V gave up 0 bases and J gave up 5 bases, with 14 bases separating them. CDR3 in DNA: TGTGCCTGGAGTGTACGAGGGTCTCGCCACAATGAGCAGTTCTTC. Translating it yields CAWSVRGSRHNEQFF.

This clone has more than one count but fewer than ten. The rearrangement links TRBV6-6 to TRBJ1-1; the D is unclear. In germline, CDR1 is MNHNY, CDR2 SVGAGI (reference sequence). V was cut by 2 bases and J by 1 base, with 11 bases left in between. CDR3 size: 15 residues. CDR3 nucleotides: TGTGCCAGCAGTTACGATCGCCTAAAGAACACTGAAGCTTTCTTT. Translated: CASSYDRLKNTEAFF.

This rearrangement joins TRBV7-2 to TRBJ2-3; maybe TRBD1 (5 bases). From germline, CDR1 is SGHTA and CDR2 FQGNSA. The germline V and J ends were trimmed by 1 base and 5 bases, with 13 bases remaining between them. This CDR3 contains 15 residues. Here the CDR3 DNA reads TGTGCCAGCAGCTTAGTTAGGGGTCACGAAGATACGCAGTATTTT. Its protein product is CASSLVRGHEDTQYF.

This clone was seen a few times. The chain joins TRBV7-9 to TRBJ1-5; TRBD1 matches at 12 bases. The CDR3 is 15 residues long. CDR1 SEHNR and CDR2 FQNEAQ come from the germline V gene (reference sequence). The V segment lost 5 bases and the J segment 6 bases; nucleotides outside the gene matches: 5. The DNA for the CDR3 is TGTGCCAGCAGCACCGGGACAGGGGGCAGTCAGCCCCAGCATTTT. Translating gives CASSTGTGGSQPQHF.

This chain uses TRBV29-1 with TRBJ2-3, with 14 bases aligning to TRBD2. Trimming cost V 2 bases and J 5 bases; bases outside gene matches: 12. Germline V gene lookup returns CDR1 SQVTM and CDR2 ANQGSEA. This CDR3 spans 18 amino acids. Here the CDR3 DNA reads TGCAGCGTTGAAACTCGGACTAGCGGGGGGCCCCCGCGAGATACGCAGTATTTT. This sequence encodes CSVETRTSGGPPRDTQYF.

The chain carries TRBV5-1 and TRBJ2-5; weak D call: TRBD2 (5 bases). V was clipped by 1 base and J by 3 bases, with 13 bases between them. Germline V gene sequence: CDR1 SGHRS, CDR2 YFSETQ. The CDR3 contains 15 residues. CDR3 in DNA: TGCGCCAGCAGCTTGATGGGAGAGCTTAAAGAGACCCAGTACTTC. As protein: CASSLMGELKETQYF.

The chain combines TRBV7-9 with TRBJ2-5; the match to TRBD1 covers 7 bases. There are 13 residues in the CDR3. CDR1 SEHNR and CDR2 FQNEAQ come from the germline V gene (reference sequence). The J segment lost 5 bases and the V segment lost 5 bases, leaving 5 bases of the junction unmatched. The CDR3 coding sequence is TGTGCCAGCAGCGACAGGGCGAGGGAGACCCAGTACTTC. This gives the protein CASSDRARETQYF.

The chain couples TRBV2 to TRBJ1-1; a weak D match, TRBD1 (5 bases). The V end lost 3 bases, the J end lost 4 bases, and 12 bases lay between the germline ends. The CDR3 runs to 14 residues. The germline CDR1 and CDR2 sequences are SNHLY and FYNNEI. Written as DNA, the CDR3 is TGTGCCAGCAGTGACGAGGGTGGGGGCACTGAAGCTTTCTTT. Protein: CASSDEGGGTEAFF.

This clone was detected a few times. This chain connects TRBV2 to TRBJ1-2; D is uncertain. Germline loops: CDR1 SNHLY, CDR2 FYNNEI. V was cut by 5 bases and J by 4 bases, with 11 bases left in between. The CDR3 extends over 13 amino acids. CDR3 protein: CASSSQASYGYTF. The CDR3 bases are TGTGCCAGCAGTAGCCAGGCTTCCTATGGCTACACCTTC.